What follows are 29 T cell receptor beta chains derived from one specimen sequenced in a study of regulatory T cells in long-lasting Graves disease. Construction of TCR beta libraries relied on iRepertoire HTBI primers and on Arm-PCR targeting CDR3 regions. TCRdb passed the multiplex PCR reads through MiXCR, listing each CDR3 protein once. The table shows over 300,000 distinct CDR3 sequences, with about 16% occurring only once. The time point was: newly diagnosed GD, antithyroid drugs for less than 3 months. The TCR library was prepared using RNA isolated from PBMCs. The specimen was peripheral blood mononuclear cells (PBMCs), collected at new diagnosis, from a patient treated with antithyroid drugs. Receptors originate from a female donor with Graves disease.

Only a few counts were recorded for this clonotype. The J gene is TRBJ2-1, the V gene TRBV7-9; D not resolved. CDR3 length: 20 residues. Germline values: CDR1 SEHNR, CDR2 FQNEAQ (reference sequence). The ends were cut back, 5 bases at V and 2 bases at J, with 28 bases in the middle. This CDR3 reads CASSHPWSLGSKATYNEQFF. The CDR3 DNA is TGTGCCAGCAGCCATCCGTGGAGTTTGGGCAGCAAAGCGACCTACAATGAGCAGTTCTTC.

This clonotype showed up many times. The genes are TRBV7-2 and TRBJ1-6; D perhaps matches TRBD1 (5 bases). Germline values: CDR1 SGHTA, CDR2 FQGNSA. This CDR3 region has 13 residues. Trimming removed 3 bases from V and 7 bases from J, with 7 bases in between. The CDR3 coding sequence is TGTGCCAGCAGCTTTGCAGGGAATTCACCCCTCCACTTT. Protein product: CASSFAGNSPLHF.

This clonotype has a count of ten or more. V is TRBV2 and J is TRBJ1-2; 8 bases match TRBD1. The CDR3 sequence is 13 residues long. V trimming: 11 bases; J trimming: 4 bases; junction bases outside the gene matches: 9. The germline V gene encodes CDR1 SNHLY and CDR2 FYNNEI. Here the CDR3 reads CAGKDRELYGYTF. CDR3 DNA: TGTGCCGGGAAGGACAGGGAGCTCTATGGCTACACCTTC.

The V and J genes are TRBV4-1 and TRBJ2-7; 12 bases are shared with TRBD2. Looked up from germline, CDR1 is MGHRA and CDR2 is YSYEKL. This CDR3 is built from 17 residues. The ends lost 4 bases at V and 3 bases at J; junction bases unmatched: 10. The CDR3 spells CASSRGLAGILGYEQYF. For the CDR3, the DNA is TGCGCCAGCAGCCGCGGACTAGCGGGGATATTGGGCTACGAGCAGTACTTC.

This clonotype was observed at least ten times. This sequence joins TRBV13 and TRBJ2-1, with 7 bases matching TRBD2. V shed 0 bases, J shed 5 bases, and the junction held 4 bases outside the gene matches. Per germline, CDR1 PRHDT and CDR2 FYEKMQ (reference sequence). The CDR3 has 15 residues. In DNA, the CDR3 is TGTGCCAGCAGCTTAGGGTGGGAGGGCCACAATGAGCAGTTCTTC. It codes for CASSLGWEGHNEQFF.

This clonotype was seen more than once but under ten times. The chain employs TRBV12-3 or TRBV12-4 and TRBJ2-2; TRBD2 matches 11 bases. V was pared by 1 base and J by 2 bases, with 9 bases of the junction left unmatched. The CDR3 totals 19 residues. The CDR3 protein is CASSLGRLAGTPNTGELFF. Written as DNA, the CDR3 is TGTGCCAGCAGTTTAGGTAGACTAGCGGGGACTCCTAACACCGGGGAGCTGTTTTTT.

This clonotype has only a few counts. This sequence joins TRBV4-1 and TRBJ2-2, with 8 bases fitting TRBD2. Germline loops: CDR1 MGHRA, CDR2 YSYEKL. CDR3 length equals 16 residues. Trimming took 1 base from V and 5 from J; bases not matched to a gene: 6. The DNA for the CDR3 is TGCGCCAGCAGCCAAGTACGGGAGGGGAGGACCGGGGAGCTGTTTTTT. This translates into CASSQVREGRTGELFF.

This clonotype was detected many times. The chain couples TRBV9 to TRBJ1-2, with D possibly being TRBD1 (6 bases). The CDR3 runs to 15 residues. V shed 3 bases and J shed 4 bases, with 16 bases lying between them. Looked up from germline, CDR1 is SGDLS and CDR2 is YYNGEE. The CDR3 DNA follows: TGTGCCAGCAGCGACAACCAGGGGTATGGCTATGGCTACACCTTC. It is translated as CASSDNQGYGYGYTF.

At least ten counts were recorded for this clonotype. J is TRBJ1-1 and V is TRBV28; D unclear. Germline CDR1 reads MDHEN; CDR2 reads SYDVKM. The V end was cut by 1 base, the J end by 8 bases, with 8 bases between. The CDR3 totals 12 residues. The CDR3 spells CASSLSDSEAFF. In DNA form, the CDR3 reads TGTGCCAGCAGTTTATCGGACTCGGAAGCTTTCTTT.

This clonotype was recorded at least ten times. The V gene is TRBV29-1, the J gene TRBJ1-2; 9 bases agree with TRBD1. The V and J ends lost 6 bases and 2 bases, in that order; junction bases with no gene match: 10. This CDR3 comprises 15 residues. Germline lookup yields CDR1 SQVTM and CDR2 ANQGSEA. In nucleotides, the CDR3 is TGCAGCGTGCCCGGGACAGGGACGACAAACTATGGCTACACCTTC. It specifies CSVPGTGTTNYGYTF. Supplemented by reference TRBV29-1 and TRBJ1-2, the full variable domain reads SAVISQKPSRDICQRGTSLTIQCQVDSQVTMMFWYRQQPGQSLTLIATANQGSEATYESGFVIDKFPISRPNLTFSTLTVSNMSPEDSSIYLCSVPGTGTTNYGYTFGSGTRLTVV.

This clonotype was seen ten or more times. The chain links TRBV29-1 to TRBJ1-2, with 7 bases matching TRBD1. This CDR3 contains 15 residues. CDR1 and CDR2 from the germline V gene are SQVTM and ANQGSEA. V lost 8 bases and J lost 4; bases outside the gene matches: 16. The chain's CDR3 is CSTDGGTALTYGYTF. As DNA, the CDR3 is TGCAGCACCGACGGGGGGACAGCCTTGACCTATGGCTACACCTTC.

This clonotype was observed a few times. V usage is TRBV27 and J usage is TRBJ2-7, with a weak D call TRBD1 (6 bases). Germline values: CDR1 MNHEY, CDR2 SMNVEV (reference sequence). This CDR3 contains 12 residues. V was trimmed by 10 bases and J by 4 bases, leaving 14 bases between them. CDR3 loop: CATRGAIYEQYF. The CDR3 region has the DNA TGTGCCACCAGGGGTGCTATTTACGAGCAGTACTTC.

This clonotype was observed at least ten times. The chain carries TRBV28 and TRBJ2-5; D is unclear. Germline CDR1 is MDHEN and CDR2 is SYDVKM. The CDR3 has 17 amino acids. The V and J ends lost 3 bases and 0 bases respectively, with 17 bases between them. CDR3: CASSFGPHKGYQETQYF. DNA of the CDR3: TGTGCCAGCAGTTTTGGGCCCCACAAGGGATACCAAGAGACCCAGTACTTC.

This clonotype occurred many times. V is TRBV2 and J is TRBJ2-2, with D maybe TRBD2 (6 bases). The CDR3 has 13 residues. Germline CDR1 and CDR2: SNHLY and FYNNEI. Trimming shortened V by 2 bases and J by 6 bases, and 7 bases separated the two germline ends. The CDR3 reads CASSEPGAGELFF. CDR3 sequence (DNA): TGTGCCAGCAGTGAACCGGGGGCCGGGGAGCTGTTTTTT.

Comment on this clonotype: It may be a read error: a sequence one base away is much more abundant. The rearrangement links TRBV7-2 to TRBJ2-7; 13 positions agree with TRBD2. Germline trimming cut 4 bases from V and 1 base from J; bases unmatched to any gene: 1. Germline-derived CDR1 and CDR2 are SGHTA and FQGNSA. The CDR3 covers 15 residues. CDR3 DNA sequence: TGTGCCAGCAGCTGGACTAGCGGGGGTTCCTACGAGCAGTACTTC. Amino acids: CASSWTSGGSYEQYF.

The chain joins TRBV5-6 to TRBJ2-5; D is uncertain. Trimming left V 1 base short and J 3 bases short, with 19 bases between. This CDR3 is 17 amino acids long. The germline V gene has CDR1 SGHDT and CDR2 YYEEEE. In nucleotides, the CDR3 is TGTGCCAGCAGCTTGACAGAAATTCTACGACCCGAAGAGACCCAGTACTTC. Translated: CASSLTEILRPEETQYF. Complete variable domain (other parts from reference TRBV5-6 and TRBJ2-5): DAGVTQSPTHLIKTRGQQVTLRCSPKSGHDTVSWYQQALGQGPQFIFQYYEEEERQRGNFPDRFSGHQFPNYSSELNVNALLLGDSALYLCASSLTEILRPEETQYFGPGTRLLVL.

This clonotype was observed many times. This sequence joins TRBV4-3 and TRBJ2-2, with 8 bases identical to TRBD1. This CDR3 region has 18 residues. Germline CDR1 and CDR2: LGHNA and YSLEER. The ends lost 0 bases at V and 8 bases at J; junction bases unmatched: 14. In nucleotides, the CDR3 is TGCGCCAGCAGCCAAGAATCTGGGCAGGGGGCAACTGGGGGGGAGCTGTTTTTT. Translated, it gives CASSQESGQGATGGELFF.

This clonotype was counted ten times or more. V usage is TRBV4-3 and J usage is TRBJ2-1; TRBD2 agrees at 8 bases. The J segment lost 7 bases and the V segment lost 4 bases, leaving 6 bases of the junction unmatched. Germline V gene data show CDR1 as LGHNA and CDR2 as YSLEER. CDR3 length: 14 residues. In DNA form, the CDR3 reads TGCGCCAGCAGCCCCTCTGCGGGAGGAAATGAGCAGTTCTTC. Amino acids: CASSPSAGGNEQFF.

Ten or more counts support this clonotype. V and J are TRBV6-1 and TRBJ2-4; D is possibly TRBD2 (5 bases). V was clipped by 5 bases and J by 9 bases, with 14 bases between them. The CDR3 contains 13 residues. The germline CDR1 and CDR2 sequences are MNHNS and SASEGT. In DNA, the CDR3 is TGTGCCAGCAGTCCTACAGCAGAGGGCATTCAGTACTTC. Translation: CASSPTAEGIQYF.

The chain uses TRBV7-2 and TRBJ1-6, with D hard to call. Deletions cut 11 bases from V and 5 bases from J, with 19 bases between. In germline, CDR1 is SGHTA, CDR2 FQGNSA. CDR3 size: 15 residues. CDR3 bases: TGTGCCTGCAAATTAAGCACGGGTGATAATTCACCCCTCCACTTT. Translating it yields CACKLSTGDNSPLHF.

This clonotype has at least ten counts. This chain connects TRBV20-1 to TRBJ2-5; a possible D gene is TRBD1 (5 bases). The length of the CDR3 is 12 residues. Trimming removed 3 bases from V and 4 bases from J, with 9 bases in between. Per germline, CDR1 DFQATT and CDR2 SNEGSKA (reference sequence). The CDR3 sequence: CSASAGRETQYF. CDR3 coding DNA: TGCAGTGCTAGTGCAGGGCGAGAGACCCAGTACTTC.

At least ten counts were recorded for this clonotype. The chain employs TRBV12-3 or TRBV12-4 and TRBJ1-5, with TRBD1 as a possible D gene (6 bases). V lost 7 bases and J lost 4, with 11 bases in between. There are 13 residues in the CDR3. CDR3 residues: CASTDRPNQPQHF. CDR3 coding DNA: TGTGCCAGCACAGACAGGCCGAATCAGCCCCAGCATTTT.

This clonotype was seen a few times. The chain recombines TRBV12-3 or TRBV12-4 with TRBJ1-4; the D is unclear. This CDR3 comprises 17 residues. V lost 4 bases to trimming and J lost 0 bases, with 15 bases between them. CDR3 in DNA: TGTGCCAGCAGTTATTATGGACTCGGGACAACTAATGAAAAACTGTTTTTT. It yields the protein CASSYYGLGTTNEKLFF.

This clonotype was counted many times. This chain links TRBV7-9 with TRBJ2-1; 8 bases line up with TRBD1. The V gene's germline CDR1 is SEHNR and CDR2 FQNEAQ (reference sequence). Trimming at V came to 6 bases and at J to 8 bases, leaving 6 bases not matched to a gene. The CDR3 is 13 residues long. CDR3 sequence: CASRRTGSDEQFF. The CDR3 nucleotides are TGTGCCAGCAGGAGGACAGGGTCTGATGAGCAGTTCTTC.

The sample holds a few counts of this clonotype. CDR3 sequence (DNA): TGTGCCAGTAGTGCGACAGGGACAGGCTACACCTTC. The encoded protein is CASSATGTGYTF. The V call is TRBV19, the J call TRBJ1-2; 7 bases align to TRBD1. With V trimmed by 5 bases and J by 8 bases, 5 bases remained unmatched. This CDR3 has 12 residues. CDR1 is LNHDA, CDR2 SQIVND, per germline (reference sequence).

This clonotype turned up a few times. The chain has TRBV29-1 and TRBJ1-1, with 7 bases fitting TRBD1. Trimming cost V 7 bases and J 14 bases; bases outside gene matches: 4. The V gene's germline CDR1 is SQVTM and CDR2 ANQGSEA. The CDR3 has 8 amino acids. The CDR3 is CSGSGGFF. DNA of the CDR3: TGCAGCGGCTCAGGGGGATTCTTT.

On this clonotype: This may stem from a read error, because a much larger clone lies one nucleotide away. The chain uses TRBV6-1 and TRBJ2-3; 8 bases are a match to TRBD2. J was trimmed by 6 bases and V by 3 bases; bases with no gene match: 5. Germline CDR1 reads MNHNS; CDR2 reads SASEGT. CDR3 length equals 14 residues. CDR3 nucleotides: TGTGCCAGCAGTGACCGGGAGGGTCAGGATACGCAGTATTTT. This translates into CASSDREGQDTQYF.

J is TRBJ1-1 and V is TRBV5-1, with D hard to call. The germline V gene has CDR1 SGHRS and CDR2 YFSETQ. The CDR3 sequence is 14 residues long. V lost 0 bases and J lost 0, with 6 bases in between. CDR3 amino acids: CASSLVAMNTEAFF. Written as DNA, the CDR3 is TGCGCCAGCAGCTTGGTAGCCATGAACACTGAAGCTTTCTTT.

This clonotype came up many times. This chain uses TRBV27 with TRBJ2-1; D may be TRBD1 (6 bases). Trimming shortened V by 5 bases and J by 6 bases, and 11 bases separated the two germline ends. Germline loops: CDR1 MNHEY, CDR2 SMNVEV (reference sequence). The CDR3 contains 13 residues. The CDR3, as DNA: TGTGCCAGCAGTCTAGACAGGATCAATGAGCAGTTCTTC. Protein sequence: CASSLDRINEQFF.